The clone carrying this T cell receptor (beta chain) was recorded many times. What it recognizes is unknown. This sample's RNA came from whole unsorted tissue. More than 3 cm separated this lung sample from the edge of the tumor. Chemotherapy-naive patients with new lung cancer underwent thoracic surgery in China, August–late 2014. TCRbeta libraries were built with three rounds of nested PCR, modified from ARM-PCR. TCRdb reprocessed the multiplex PCR reads with MiXCR, giving one entry per CDR3 protein. The sample consists of around 80,000 distinct CDR3 sequences, 80% to 90% of them appearing once. This CDR3 has 14 residues. From germline, CDR1 is DFQATT and CDR2 SNEGSKA (reference sequence). The trim removed 6 bases at V and 4 bases at J, leaving 4 bases unmatched. The data stem from a study of tumor and adjacent non-tumor tissue in lung cancer. As for the study in general: Patients were aged roughly 30 to 76, 9 to 10 men and roughly 5 women, stage I to III. Study findings and constraints: Compared with tumor, normal lung showed significantly lower TCR diversity. In normal lung, the top 100 clones were significantly more dominant than in tumor.

The clonotype originates from a man between 60 and 75 years old with non-small cell lung cancer. The rearrangement uses TRBV20-1 and TRBJ2-1, with 12 nucleotides matching TRBD2. The sequenced material came from distant non-tumor lung tissue. The CDR3 is CSAPTSGRYNEQFF. As DNA, the CDR3 is TGCAGTGCGCCTACTAGCGGGAGGTACAATGAGCAGTTCTTC.